The subject of this entry is one T cell receptor beta chain. Its antigen remains unidentified. TRB rearrangements spanning V, D and J were amplified using mixed TRB-A/B primers. TCRdb passed the multiplex PCR reads through MiXCR, listing each CDR3 protein once. The sample carries 10,000 to 15,000 distinct CDR3 sequences, about 27% recorded once. The length of the CDR3 is 14 residues. V was pared by 7 bases and J by 1 base, with 13 bases between. Per the germline V gene, CDR1 is SEHNR and CDR2 is FQNEAQ (reference sequence). Peripheral blood genomic DNA, not sorted cells or RNA, was the template. These data originate in a study of T cell repertoires in aging, cancer and after chemotherapy. Across the whole study: Paired samples before and after chemotherapy came from chronic lymphocytic leukemia patients on fludarabine- or bendamustine-based regimens. The full dataset contained roughly 9 million TCR reads. Findings of the study overall: Compared with age-matched healthy donors, untreated hematological or solid cancer patients showed higher blood TCR clonality.

The chain carries TRBV7-9 and TRBJ1-1; weak D call: TRBD1 (6 bases). The sample was blood. This sequence was found in a human donor with a blood cancer. CDR3 protein: CASTPGGANTEAFF. The CDR3 nucleotides are TGTGCCAGCACCCCCGGGGGCGCGAACACTGAAGCTTTCTTT.